The 15 T cell receptor beta chains below all came from one sample that was sequenced in a study of blood T cells in healthy people across ages. PCR was performed a second time for 7 to 11 cycles using a sample-barcoded 5' primer and a J-beta primer mix. Via MiXCR, TCRdb re-called the 5' RACE reads, giving one row per CDR3 protein. Here the sample spans around 580,000 distinct CDR3 sequences, around 48% being singletons. The sample comprised blood. These TCRs come from a man aged 80 or over in good health.

This clonotype was seen a few times. This chain links TRBV4-3 with TRBJ2-3; 10 bases fit TRBD2. The ends lost 0 bases at V and 4 bases at J; junction bases unmatched: 4. Germline V CDR1 and CDR2: LGHNA, YSLEER. This CDR3 region has 16 residues. DNA of the CDR3: TGCGCCAGCAGCCAAGACTCCAGCGGGGGGGCAGATACGCAGTATTTT. It specifies CASSQDSSGGADTQYF.

The table lists this clonotype with a few counts. The genes are TRBV7-2 and TRBJ2-5; D ambiguous. TRBJ2-7 explains the end of the DNA better; the J call may be wrong. Per germline, CDR1 SGHTA and CDR2 FQGNSA. The CDR3 consists of 12 residues. This CDR3 is CASSPRLNEQYF. DNA for the CDR3: TGTGCCAGCAGCCCGAGACTTAACGAGCAGTACTTC.

The J gene is TRBJ1-2, the V gene TRBV28; the D gene is possibly TRBD1 (5 bases). Germline loops: CDR1 MDHEN, CDR2 SYDVKM. The CDR3 runs 15 residues. V was trimmed by 5 bases and J by 5 bases, leaving 18 bases between them. This chain's CDR3 is CASSTSLRAGYGYTF. The CDR3, as DNA: TGTGCCAGCAGTACATCCTTGAGGGCAGGGTATGGCTACACCTTC.

V usage is TRBV3-1 and J usage is TRBJ2-6; D gene unclear. The V end was cut by 6 bases, the J end by 1 base, with 16 bases between. The CDR3 extends over 17 amino acids. Germline CDR1 is LGHDT and CDR2 is YNNKEL (reference sequence). Here the CDR3 DNA reads TGTGCCAGCAGTCGAATTGGCAGGTATTCTGGGGCCAACGTCCTGACTTTC. This encodes CASSRIGRYSGANVLTF.

This CDR3 is CASSTGTSGRPSSYSEQYF. CDR3 sequence (DNA): TGCGCCAGCAGCACCGGGACTAGCGGGAGACCTAGCTCCTACAGTGAGCAGTACTTC. The chain joins TRBV5-1 to TRBJ2-1; 14 positions agree with TRBD2. The J call could be wrong; TRBJ2-7 is a better fit for the DNA end. The germline gives CDR1 SGHRS, CDR2 YFSETQ. This CDR3 region has 19 residues.

This clonotype came up a few times. The chain carries TRBV18 and TRBJ2-1, with D maybe TRBD2 (6 bases). The germline gives CDR1 KGHSH, CDR2 LQKENI. Trimming removed 0 bases from V and 0 bases from J, with 24 bases in between. CDR3 length equals 21 residues. The CDR3 protein is CASSPPGLGPSIGGSYNEQFF. DNA of the CDR3: TGTGCCAGCTCACCACCGGGTCTGGGCCCGTCTATCGGGGGCTCCTACAATGAGCAGTTCTTC. The full variable domain, in which reference TRBV18 and TRBJ2-1 provide the parts outside the CDR3, is NAGVMQNPRHLVRRRGQEARLRCSPMKGHSHVYWYRQLPEEGLKFMVYLQKENIIDESGMPKERFSAEFPKEGPSILRIQQVVRGDSAAYFCASSPPGLGPSIGGSYNEQFFGPGTRLTVL.

The chain uses TRBV4-3 and TRBJ2-6; D is possibly TRBD2 (7 bases). The CDR3 sequence is 17 residues long. From germline, CDR1 is LGHNA and CDR2 YSLEER. With 5 bases removed from V and 2 bases from J, the gap between germline ends came to 16 bases. The CDR3 here is CASSSTAGAAGANVLTF. The CDR3 nucleotides are TGCGCCAGCAGCAGTACCGCGGGGGCGGCTGGGGCCAACGTCCTGACTTTC.

CDR3 sequence reads: CASSLDGTGGTYEQYF. The CDR3 DNA sequence: TGCGCCAGCAGCTTGGATGGGACAGGGGGCACCTACGAGCAGTACTTC. This chain joins TRBV5-1 and TRBJ2-7; 12 bases line up with TRBD1. The V gene's germline CDR1 is SGHRS and CDR2 YFSETQ. This CDR3 is built from 16 residues. J lost 2 bases, V lost 0 bases, and 3 bases had no gene match.

This clonotype was counted only a few times. This chain links TRBV20-1 with TRBJ2-1; 8 bases agree with TRBD2. Germline V gives CDR1 DFQATT, CDR2 SNEGSKA (reference sequence). This CDR3 contains 16 residues. The junction had 4 bases not matched to a gene; V was cut back by 0 bases and J by 0 bases. The CDR3 sequence is CSARDSGKPSYNEQFF. The DNA of the CDR3 is TGCAGTGCTAGAGATAGCGGGAAACCCTCCTACAATGAGCAGTTCTTC.

This clonotype occurred many times. The V gene is TRBV29-1, the J gene TRBJ2-7; D is unclear. Germline V lookup: CDR1 SQVTM, CDR2 ANQGSEA. V lost 5 bases to trimming and J lost 0 bases, with 11 bases between them. CDR3 length equals 13 residues. The CDR3 coding sequence is TGCAGCGTTTCTCCGGTCAGCTCCTACGAGCAGTACTTC. Protein sequence: CSVSPVSSYEQYF.

V is TRBV6-5 and J is TRBJ2-5, with 11 bases aligning to TRBD2. Trimming removed 6 bases from V and 4 bases from J; junction bases left unmatched: 4. This CDR3 comprises 14 residues. CDR1 and CDR2 from the germline V gene are MNHEY and SVGAGI. The CDR3 bases are TGTGCCAGCAGCGATAGCGGGGGGGCAGAGACCCAGTACTTC. Protein: CASSDSGGAETQYF.

In its sample, this clonotype was seen a few times. The chain joins TRBV29-1 to TRBJ2-1; D gene ambiguous. This CDR3 has 13 residues. Germline lookup yields CDR1 SQVTM and CDR2 ANQGSEA. Trimming removed 7 bases from V and 6 bases from J, with 16 bases in between. For the CDR3, the DNA is TGCAGCGCTTCGGGTTTCTCAGGCAATGAGCAGTTCTTC. Its protein product is CSASGFSGNEQFF.

The CDR3 sequence is CASRRTSGGMDTQYF. Written as DNA, the CDR3 is TGTGCCAGCCGTCGGACTAGCGGGGGGATGGATACGCAGTATTTT. The chain links TRBV4-2 to TRBJ2-3; 14 nucleotides match TRBD2. CDR1 is LGHNA and CDR2 is YNFKEQ in the germline V gene. The CDR3 length is 15 residues. Trimming cost V 8 bases and J 6 bases; bases outside gene matches: 7.

The CDR3 bases are TGTGCCTGGAGTGTACAAGCGGGGCAGGACTATGGCTACACCTTC. Amino acid sequence: CAWSVQAGQDYGYTF. V usage is TRBV30 and J usage is TRBJ1-2; D possibly corresponds to TRBD1 (5 bases). Trimming stripped 0 bases from V and 3 bases from J, with 14 bases between. The CDR3 spans 15 residues. Germline V lookup: CDR1 GTSNPN, CDR2 SVGIG (reference sequence).

This clonotype was counted between two and nine times. V usage is TRBV7-2 and J usage is TRBJ2-7; 8 positions agree with TRBD1. The ends lost 11 bases at V and 2 bases at J; junction bases unmatched: 5. The CDR3 extends over 12 amino acids. CDR1 is SGHTA, CDR2 FQGNSA, per germline. CDR3 amino acids: CASAGQAYEQYF. CDR3 coding DNA: TGTGCCTCCGCGGGACAGGCCTACGAGCAGTACTTC.